This TCR beta chain was identified in a study of blood T cell repertoires in COVID-19. Germline V CDR1 and CDR2: SQVTM, ANQGSEA. The CDR3 loop spans 13 amino acids. The J segment lost 7 bases and the V segment lost 4 bases, leaving 7 bases of the junction unmatched. Per the authors' pipeline: Estimation of nucleated cell counts relied on the amplification of reference gene primers. The method was immunoSEQ multiplex PCR; TCRdb's version includes in-frame clones alone and lacks a portion of them. D and trimming were read from the DNA, whereas the V and J calls and clone size are those reported in that table. Of approximately 200,000 clones detected, approximately 86% appear once; the ten largest clones hold about 2%.

The sample comprised peripheral blood. V usage is TRBV29-1 and J usage is TRBJ2-7; 10 bases fit TRBD2. The TCR sequence derives from a man aged 65 to 79 with active or convalescent COVID-19. The CDR3 reads CSVGLAGVREQYF. CDR3 bases: TGCAGCGTTGGGCTAGCGGGAGTTCGGGAGCAGTACTTC.